This TCR beta chain derives from a study of shared clonotypes between healthy human individuals. The ends lost 5 bases at V and 5 bases at J; junction bases unmatched: 11. Germline CDR1 is MDHEN and CDR2 is SYDVKM. CDR3 length: 16 residues. Generated by immunoSEQ multiplex PCR, the TCRdb table keeps only in-frame clones and is missing some. The sample has about a million clones; 77% are singletons. V usage is TRBV28 and J usage is TRBJ2-5; 10 bases align to TRBD1. Sequencing input: memory CD4+ T cells from PBMCs. Stated subset: CD45RA-negative fraction. The TCR sequence derives from a man aged 18 to 35 in good health. Some clones in this sample may be carry-over from other donors' samples. CDR3 sequence reads: CASSPPGTGVRETQYF. The CDR3 nucleotides are TGTGCCAGCAGTCCCCCCGGGACAGGGGTCAGGGAGACCCAGTACTTC.